This T cell receptor (beta chain) was retrieved from a study of blood T cell repertoires in COVID-19. Study-level background: Samples came from the United States, Italy and Spain, spanning acute and convalescent COVID-19. T cells, B-cell-depleted T cells, or PBMCs provided the cDNA or gDNA that served as material.

V gave up 8 bases and J gave up 3 bases; unmatched junction bases: 10. This CDR3 is 15 amino acids long. Germline V lookup: CDR1 MNHEY, CDR2 SVGAGI. Study processing details: Nucleated cell number was recorded as an estimate derived from reference gene primer amplification. The method was immunoSEQ multiplex PCR; TCRdb's version includes in-frame clones alone and lacks a portion of them. The V and J calls and clone size are taken from that table; D and trimming were inferred from the DNA. The sample lists 250,000 to 350,000 clones; approximately 90% were seen once. This receptor was identified in a woman aged 25 to 39 who had recovered from COVID-19. The sequenced material came from peripheral blood. The chain has TRBV6-5 and TRBJ1-1, with 9 bases aligning to TRBD1. The CDR3 nucleotides read TGTGCCAGCTTCCTTGGGACAGGGAGGGACACTGAAGCTTTCTTT. It translates to CASFLGTGRDTEAFF.